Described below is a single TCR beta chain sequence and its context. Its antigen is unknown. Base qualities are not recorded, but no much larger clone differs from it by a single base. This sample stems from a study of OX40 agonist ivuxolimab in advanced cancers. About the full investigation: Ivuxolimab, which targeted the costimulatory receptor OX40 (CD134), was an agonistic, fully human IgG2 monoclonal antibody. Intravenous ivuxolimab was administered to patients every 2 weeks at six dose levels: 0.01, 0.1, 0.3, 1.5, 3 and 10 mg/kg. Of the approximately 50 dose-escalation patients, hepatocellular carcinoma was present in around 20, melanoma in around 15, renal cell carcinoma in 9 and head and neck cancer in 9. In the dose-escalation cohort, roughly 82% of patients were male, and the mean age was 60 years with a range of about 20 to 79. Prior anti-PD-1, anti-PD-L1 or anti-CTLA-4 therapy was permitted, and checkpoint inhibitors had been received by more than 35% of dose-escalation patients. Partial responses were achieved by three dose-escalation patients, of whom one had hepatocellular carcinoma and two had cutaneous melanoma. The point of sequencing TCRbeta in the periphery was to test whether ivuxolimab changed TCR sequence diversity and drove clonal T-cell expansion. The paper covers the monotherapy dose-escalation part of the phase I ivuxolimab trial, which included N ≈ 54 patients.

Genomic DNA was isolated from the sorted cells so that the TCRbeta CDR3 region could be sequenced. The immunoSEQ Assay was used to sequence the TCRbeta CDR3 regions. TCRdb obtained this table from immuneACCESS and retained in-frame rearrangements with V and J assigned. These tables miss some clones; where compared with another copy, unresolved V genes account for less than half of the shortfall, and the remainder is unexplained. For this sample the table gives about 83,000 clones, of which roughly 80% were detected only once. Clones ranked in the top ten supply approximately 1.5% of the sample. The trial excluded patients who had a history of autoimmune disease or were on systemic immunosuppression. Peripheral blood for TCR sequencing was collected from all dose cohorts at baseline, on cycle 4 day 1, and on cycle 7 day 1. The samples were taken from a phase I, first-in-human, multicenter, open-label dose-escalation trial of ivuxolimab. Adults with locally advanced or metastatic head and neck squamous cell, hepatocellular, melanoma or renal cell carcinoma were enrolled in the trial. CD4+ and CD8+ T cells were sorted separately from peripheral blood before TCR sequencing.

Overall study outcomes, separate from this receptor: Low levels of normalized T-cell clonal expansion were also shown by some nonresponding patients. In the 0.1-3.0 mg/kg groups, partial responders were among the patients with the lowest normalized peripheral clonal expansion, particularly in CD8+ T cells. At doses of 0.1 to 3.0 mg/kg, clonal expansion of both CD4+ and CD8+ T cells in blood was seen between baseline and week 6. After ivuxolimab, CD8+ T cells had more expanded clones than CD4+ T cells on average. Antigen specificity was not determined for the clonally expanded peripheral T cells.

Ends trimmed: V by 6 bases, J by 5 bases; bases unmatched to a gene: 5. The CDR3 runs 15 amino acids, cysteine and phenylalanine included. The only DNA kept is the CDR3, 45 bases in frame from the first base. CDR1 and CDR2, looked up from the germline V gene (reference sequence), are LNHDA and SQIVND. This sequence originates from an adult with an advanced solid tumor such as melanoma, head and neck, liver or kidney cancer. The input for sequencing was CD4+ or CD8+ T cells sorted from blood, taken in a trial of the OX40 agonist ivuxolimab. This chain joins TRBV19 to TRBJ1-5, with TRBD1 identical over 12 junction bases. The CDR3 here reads CASSRGTGGDQPQHF. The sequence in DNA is TGTGCCAGTAGCCGCGGGACAGGGGGCGATCAGCCCCAGCATTTT. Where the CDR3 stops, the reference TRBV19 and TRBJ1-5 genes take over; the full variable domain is DGGITQSPKYLFRKEGQNVTLSCEQNLNHDAMYWYRQDPGQGLRLIYYSQIVNDFQKGDIAEGYSVSREKKESFPLTVTSAQKNPTAFYLCASSRGTGGDQPQHFGDGTRLSIL.